Listed below are T cell receptor beta chains from one sample, sequenced in a study of T cells expressing NK-cell markers. TCRdb processed the 5' RACE reads again and assigns one entry to each CDR3 protein, with no DNA. Its listing shows approximately 420,000 distinct CDR3 sequences. The material sequenced was blood T cells: a sorted CD56 or NKG2C T cell subset, CD4+ or CD8+ T cells, or bulk PBMC T cells (not recorded which). All receptors derive from a woman aged 50 to 65 in good health. The CDR3 runs from the conserved cysteine through the conserved F or W.

V gene	J gene	CDR3 protein
TRBV7-7	TRBJ2-2	CASSLGSWRSEASGELFF
TRBV2	TRBJ2-1	CASSGLDIEVGNEQFF
TRBV7-7	TRBJ2-2	CASSKDRSNTGELFF
TRBV5-1	TRBJ2-3	CASSSNSGSRDTQYF
TRBV7-9	TRBJ2-5	CASSLDLGMGTQYF
TRBV29-1	TRBJ2-7	CSVLRPGQPYEQYF
TRBV6-1	TRBJ1-2	CASSERLGGGLDGYTF
TRBV7-6	TRBJ2-3	CASSFEAGVNADTQYF
TRBV5-1	TRBJ1-4	CASSRGGNEKLFF
TRBV29-1	TRBJ2-1	CSARGGETYNEQFF
TRBV7-8	TRBJ2-3	CASSSTGGFADTQYF
TRBV5-1	TRBJ1-1	CASSQGQSVAEAFF
TRBV20-1	TRBJ2-1	CSARALAGVNEQFF
TRBV6-1	TRBJ2-3	CASSEAGPGADTQYF
TRBV24-1	TRBJ1-5	CATSDLDPKLNSNQPQHF
TRBV6-1	TRBJ2-3	CASRERRVSADTQYF
TRBV29-1	TRBJ2-3	CSVGAGFRTDTQYF
TRBV4-1	TRBJ2-3	CASKRGPSTDTQYF
TRBV6-2/TRBV6-3	TRBJ2-7	CASSYPPTFPRFYEQYF
TRBV27	TRBJ2-7	CASILSTGGAYEQYF
TRBV7-9	TRBJ1-4	CASSLRQQNEKLFF
TRBV6-4	TRBJ1-6	CASSELGQGHSPLHF
TRBV27	TRBJ2-5	CASRPTGGPETQYF
TRBV4-1	TRBJ2-5	CASSQDLGIELTQYF
TRBV3-1	TRBJ1-2	CASSQGDPRLDTF
TRBV4-1	TRBJ1-2	CASSQAAGINYGYTF
TRBV4-1	TRBJ2-1	CASSRIGTRSYNEQFF
TRBV27	TRBJ2-1	CASSFGTGNEQFF
TRBV24-1	TRBJ2-3	CATSDLERDTDTQYF
TRBV10-2	TRBJ2-1	CASGTGFHNEQFF
TRBV12-3/TRBV12-4	TRBJ1-3	CASSLWAGVTGNTIYF
TRBV11-2	TRBJ2-2	CASSNRGWNTGELFF
TRBV27	TRBJ1-4	CASSFRSGTVTNEKLFF
TRBV5-5	TRBJ2-6	CASSPVGGTSSGANVLTF
TRBV11-2	TRBJ2-1	CASSSGGGEQFF
TRBV5-5	TRBJ1-5	CASSLAEERTQHF
TRBV3-1	TRBJ1-5	CASSQGRNSNQPQHF
TRBV29-1	TRBJ2-7	CSVEGGRMGEQYF
TRBV5-1	TRBJ2-7	CASTPGGGSYEQYF
TRBV4-1	TRBJ1-1	CASSKQGREAFF
TRBV13	TRBJ2-5	CASSQGPGGTQYF
TRBV12-3/TRBV12-4	TRBJ2-2	CASRAGTSGRNTGELFF
TRBV28	TRBJ2-7	CASTNQQGGKYEQYF
TRBV18	TRBJ1-4	CASSSGTGSAKLFF
TRBV6-1	TRBJ1-5	CASRRVSNQPQHF
TRBV4-1	TRBJ2-3	CASSLPLNEGTDTQYF
TRBV5-1	TRBJ2-1	CASSPRGAANEQFF
TRBV25-1	TRBJ1-1	CASSEPGVAAEAFF
TRBV19	TRBJ1-3	CASIPPDSGNTIYF